This T cell receptor (beta chain) derives from a study of T-cell reconstitution after alpha-beta-depleted transplantation in children. Preparation of the TCRbeta library used unique molecular identifiers. TCRdb passed the PCR reads through MiXCR, listing each CDR3 protein once. The data show a few hundred thousand distinct CDR3 sequences, 9.7% seen once. V lost 5 bases, J lost 4 bases, and 14 bases lay in between. CDR3 size: 14 residues. At least ten counts were recorded for this clonotype. The rearrangement links TRBV12-3 or TRBV12-4 to TRBJ1-1, with D possibly TRBD1 on 6 matching bases. This clonotype was obtained from a human donor who donated a stem cell graft to a child with SCID. Sequencing was performed on PBMCs from the stem cell graft donor, taken from the stem cell graft. CDR3 sequence: CASSPADSPTEAFF. CDR3 in DNA: TGTGCCAGCAGTCCTGCGGACAGCCCCACTGAAGCTTTCTTT.